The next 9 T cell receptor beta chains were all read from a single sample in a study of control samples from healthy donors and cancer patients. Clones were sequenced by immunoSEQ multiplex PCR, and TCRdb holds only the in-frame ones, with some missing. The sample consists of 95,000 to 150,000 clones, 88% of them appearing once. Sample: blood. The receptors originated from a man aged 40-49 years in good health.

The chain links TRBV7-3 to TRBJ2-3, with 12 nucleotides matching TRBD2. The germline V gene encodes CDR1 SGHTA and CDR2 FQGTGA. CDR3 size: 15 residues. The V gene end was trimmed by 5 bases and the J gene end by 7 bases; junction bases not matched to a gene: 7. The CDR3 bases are TGTGCCAGCAGCCCGACTAGCGGGGGCACCCATACGCAGTATTTT. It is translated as CASSPTSGGTHTQYF.

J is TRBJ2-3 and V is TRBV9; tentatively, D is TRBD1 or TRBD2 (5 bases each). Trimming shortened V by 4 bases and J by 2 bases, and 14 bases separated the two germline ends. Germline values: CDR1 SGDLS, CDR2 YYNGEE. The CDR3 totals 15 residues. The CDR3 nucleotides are TGTGCCAGCAGCCCCCGGACTGGGGCCACAGATACGCAGTATTTT. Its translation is CASSPRTGATDTQYF.

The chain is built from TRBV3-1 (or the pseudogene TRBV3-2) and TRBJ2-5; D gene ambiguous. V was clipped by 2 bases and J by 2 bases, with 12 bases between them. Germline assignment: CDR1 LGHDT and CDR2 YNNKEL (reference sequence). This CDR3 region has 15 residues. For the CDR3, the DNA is TGTGCCAGCAGCCAAACAACCTCCCCTCAAGAGACCCAGTACTTC. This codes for CASSQTTSPQETQYF.

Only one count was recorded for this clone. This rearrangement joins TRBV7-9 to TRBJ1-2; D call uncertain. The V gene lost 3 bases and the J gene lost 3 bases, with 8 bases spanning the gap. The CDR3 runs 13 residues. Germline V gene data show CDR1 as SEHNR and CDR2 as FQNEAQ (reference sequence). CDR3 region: CASSFGGDYGYTF. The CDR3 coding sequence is TGTGCCAGCAGCTTCGGCGGAGACTATGGCTACACCTTC.

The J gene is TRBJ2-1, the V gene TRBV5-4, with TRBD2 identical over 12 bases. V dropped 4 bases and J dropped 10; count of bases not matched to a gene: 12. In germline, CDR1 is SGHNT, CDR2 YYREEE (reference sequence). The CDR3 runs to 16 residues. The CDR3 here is CASSRGLAGLPREQFF. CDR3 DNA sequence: TGTGCCAGCAGCAGAGGACTAGCGGGACTTCCTAGGGAGCAGTTCTTC.

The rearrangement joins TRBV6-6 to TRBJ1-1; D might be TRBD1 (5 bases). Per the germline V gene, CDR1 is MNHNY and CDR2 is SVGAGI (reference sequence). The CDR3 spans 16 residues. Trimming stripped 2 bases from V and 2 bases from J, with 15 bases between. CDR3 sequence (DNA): TGTGCCAGCAGTTACGGTTCGGGTAGGGGAAACACTGAAGCTTTCTTT. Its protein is CASSYGSGRGNTEAFF.

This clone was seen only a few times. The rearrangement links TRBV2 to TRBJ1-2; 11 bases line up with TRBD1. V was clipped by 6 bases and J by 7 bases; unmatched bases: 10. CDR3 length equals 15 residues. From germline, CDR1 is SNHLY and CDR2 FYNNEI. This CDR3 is CASRPSGQGASGYTF. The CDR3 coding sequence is TGTGCCAGCAGGCCCTCCGGACAGGGGGCCAGTGGCTACACCTTC.

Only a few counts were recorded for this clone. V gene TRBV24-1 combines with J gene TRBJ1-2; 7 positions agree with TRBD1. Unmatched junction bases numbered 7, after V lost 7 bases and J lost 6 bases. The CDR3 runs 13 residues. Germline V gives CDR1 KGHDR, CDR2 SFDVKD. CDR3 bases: TGTGCCACCAGCGAGGGGGCTGGTAATGGCTACACCTTC. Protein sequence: CATSEGAGNGYTF.

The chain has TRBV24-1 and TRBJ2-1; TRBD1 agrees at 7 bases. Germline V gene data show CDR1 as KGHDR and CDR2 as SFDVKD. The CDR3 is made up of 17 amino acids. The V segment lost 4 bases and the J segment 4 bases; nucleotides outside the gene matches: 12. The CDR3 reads CATSESGTDGAYNEQFF. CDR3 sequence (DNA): TGTGCCACCAGTGAGTCTGGGACAGACGGGGCGTACAATGAGCAGTTCTTC.